This TCR beta chain was identified in a study of shared clonotypes between healthy human individuals (dated by TCRdb to 2019 to 2021). Background for the entire study: The cohort included three men and a couple of women between 18 and 49 years of age. To estimate repertoire size and how much clonotype sharing occurs between individuals, the study deeply sequenced the blood TCR repertoires of five or six healthy adults. Libraries were prepared and TCR repertoires were sequenced by different laboratories using diverse techniques, in order to increase sequencing depth and limit assay-specific biases. Leukapheresis yielded between about 0.8 and 8.9 billion PBMCs per donor. Per donor, three plates each were used for CD4 naive and CD4 memory, two for CD8 naive, and one for CD8 memory.

Donors were healthy HIV-negative adults with no recently reported acute infections or vaccinations. Only Caucasian adults living in Nashville, Tennessee, USA were represented among the donors. CD4+ T cells were enriched by magnetic negative selection; naive cells were then positively selected on CD45RA, and the negative fraction formed the memory subset. After blood collection by leukapheresis, PBMCs were isolated using Ficoll-Histopaque density gradient centrifugation and then cryopreserved in the vapor phase of liquid nitrogen. Purity and quantity of every magnetically sorted T cell population were checked by analytical flow cytometry. From each sorted fraction, genomic DNA was isolated and quantified by UV absorbance on a Nanodrop 2000c. Using the deep immunoSEQ assay, TCR CDR3 regions were amplified from genomic DNA by multiplex PCR. Genomic DNA extracted from each cell subset was distributed evenly over all wells of several immunoSEQ 96-well plates, and each plate served as one replicate. For sorted subsets, 200 ng of genomic DNA, equivalent to around 31,000 T cell genomes, went into each replicate PCR. Purified libraries were quantified with a Qubit 3.0 fluorometer, sized on a Bioanalyzer 2100, and re-quantified with the KAPA Library Quantification kit. Every immunoSEQ 96-well plate was sequenced on a separate single-read 150-cycle Illumina NextSeq 550 flow cell. As for the authors' bioinformatics: The immunoSEQ output contained only junctional sequences without quality scores, so filtering could not match that applied to full-length reads. To assign V/J genes and CDR3, sequences were annotated against IMGT germline references using PyIR, a Python wrapper for IgBLAST v1.9. Any read was removed if the V/J assignment was weak (E-value above 1e-6), the CDR3 was missing, or the read contained stop codons, out-of-frame junctions, or ambiguous translated residues. V3J clonotypes were defined by identical inferred V gene, J gene, and CDR3 amino acid sequence. To compute the percentage overlap between repertoires, the number of shared unique clonotypes was divided by the size of the smaller repertoire. RTK rarefaction, the Chao1 estimator, and Recon v2.1 estimates of unobserved clonotypes were used to assess repertoire richness. OLGA was used to compute generation probabilities for all TCRbeta clonotypes that the gDNA method yielded from a few donors. TCRdb took this table from immuneACCESS and kept in-frame rearrangements with V and J called. Such tables lack part of the clones; where checked against another copy, unresolved V genes explain under half of the gap, and the rest is unexplained. V and J calls and clone size are given by that table; D and trimming were obtained from the DNA. For this sample there are roughly 2.2 million clones; around 93% appear just once. The ten most abundant clones make up approximately 0.4% of the sample.

CDR1 is given as LGHNA and CDR2 as YSLEER, both from the germline V gene. From cysteine to phenylalanine, the CDR3 is 17 amino acids long. Only the CDR3 portion is preserved as DNA: 51 bases, with reading frame beginning at the first base. For this chain, trimming is 0 bases at the V end and 2 bases at the J end, and the number of junction bases without a gene match is 4. The paper's findings and limits, for the study overall: Higher generation probabilities were observed for clonotypes shared by all four sorted-subset donors than for non-shared clonotypes. Only blood was sampled, and tissue TCR repertoires likely differ from those in blood. Across four donors, approximately 4.6% of naive CD4, approximately 4% of naive CD8, about 2.3% of memory CD4, and approximately 0.4% of memory CD8 clonotypes were shared. Even with the large sequencing depth, rarefaction of the sorted-subset datasets indicated that sequencing was incomplete. Naive subsets generally had larger estimated clonotype richness than memory subsets. Because the study included a small number of donors, the genetic and exposure-history diversity represented was limited. Pairwise subsampling indicated that sequencing depth was expected to affect the degree of clonotype sharing among donors.

A note on this clone: No antigen is known for it. Base quality data are lacking; no much larger clone is found one base away.

The chain is made from TRBV4-3 and TRBJ2-1, with 10 bases in between that match TRBD2. The clonotype comes from a man aged 18 to 29 in good health. Some clones in this sample may be carry-over from other donors' samples. Sequencing used naive CD4+ T cells from PBMCs. Reading the label with the study, this specimen's cell subset or site is: CD45RA+ positively selected. The CDR3 corresponds to CASSQELGLATYNEQFF. DNA sequence: TGCGCCAGCAGCCAAGAGCTGGGACTAGCGACCTACAATGAGCAGTTCTTC.